This entry concerns a single TCR beta chain. The treatment denotes: oral pan-JAK inhibitor, 5-10 mg twice daily. This sample was taken from a study of CD8+ T cells in alopecia areata. Extracted from the samples, RNA was reverse transcribed into cDNA to serve as the sequencing template. TCRdb's table, derived via immunoSEQ multiplex PCR, lists solely in-frame clones and lacks some. The table has 200,000 to 250,000 clones, more than 45% seen once. Germline V gene lookup returns CDR1 GTSNPN and CDR2 SVGIG (reference sequence). V lost 1 base to trimming and J lost 8 bases, with 14 bases between them. This CDR3 has 14 amino acids.

Sequences were derived from CD4+ T cells sorted from blood, sampled at week 4, from a patient treated with tofacitinib. This receptor was identified in a human donor with alopecia areata. The J gene is TRBJ1-4, the V gene TRBV30, with D tentatively TRBD1 (5 bases). This chain's CDR3 is CAWSGGDGEEKLFF. The CDR3 nucleotides read TGTGCCTGGAGTGGAGGGGACGGAGAGGAAAAACTGTTTTTT.